This TCR beta chain comes out of a study of graft-versus-host responses after intestinal transplantation. Study as a whole: Grafts that recipients had were multivisceral, liver-intestinal, or isolated intestinal transplants. For two to four years after anti-thymocyte globulin induction, all recipients took tacrolimus and steroids. Study-wide results and limits: Some GvH clones were seen earlier in gut or blood, suggesting intestinal origin. Graft-donor T cell macrochimerism in patients accompanied high graft-versus-host to host-versus-graft clonal ratios in allografts.

Generated by immunoSEQ multiplex PCR, the TCRdb table keeps only in-frame clones and is missing some. The sample holds under 55,000 clones, more than 85% seen once. This CDR3 is 15 amino acids long. Per germline, CDR1 SGHTA and CDR2 FQGNSA. The V end was cut by 1 base, the J end by 2 bases, with 12 bases between. In the case of this clone: Its matching antigen is unknown.

The clonotype was recovered from a human patient who received an intestinal transplant, so some T cells may come from the graft donor. The chain employs TRBV7-2 and TRBJ2-7; the D gene could be TRBD1 or TRBD2 (5 bases each). Material: PBMCs, obtained 524 days after transplant. The CDR3 is CASSLGGTTAYEQYF. Here the CDR3 DNA reads TGTGCCAGCAGCTTAGGGGGGACGACTGCCTACGAGCAGTACTTC.